This T cell receptor (beta chain) was sequenced for a study of blood T cell repertoires in COVID-19. Across the study: Samples of COVID-19 (acute and convalescent) were obtained from the United States, Italy and Spain.

As processed by the authors: Using reference gene primer amplification, nucleated cell counts were estimated. Profiling relied on immunoSEQ multiplex PCR, and the TCRdb table lists in-frame clones only, not all of them. The DNA gave D and trimming, while V, J and clone size come from that table. The table lists 120,000 or so clones, approximately 80% of them singletons. The germline CDR1 and CDR2 sequences are KGHSH and LQKENI. The CDR3 has 13 residues. V lost 6 bases to trimming and J lost 4 bases, with 12 bases between them. Sequences were obtained from peripheral blood. The gene calls are TRBV18 and TRBJ1-1; D is unclear. The clonotype was recovered from a woman aged 50 to 60 with acute or convalescent COVID-19. The CDR3 sequence is CASSPAPLTEAFF. CDR3 nucleotide sequence: TGTGCCAGCTCCCCCGCACCACTCACTGAAGCTTTCTTT. The entire variable domain, with the rest obtained from reference TRBV18 and TRBJ1-1, is as follows: NAGVMQNPRHLVRRRGQEARLRCSPMKGHSHVYWYRQLPEEGLKFMVYLQKENIIDESGMPKERFSAEFPKEGPSILRIQQVVRGDSAAYFCASSPAPLTEAFFGQGTRLTVV.